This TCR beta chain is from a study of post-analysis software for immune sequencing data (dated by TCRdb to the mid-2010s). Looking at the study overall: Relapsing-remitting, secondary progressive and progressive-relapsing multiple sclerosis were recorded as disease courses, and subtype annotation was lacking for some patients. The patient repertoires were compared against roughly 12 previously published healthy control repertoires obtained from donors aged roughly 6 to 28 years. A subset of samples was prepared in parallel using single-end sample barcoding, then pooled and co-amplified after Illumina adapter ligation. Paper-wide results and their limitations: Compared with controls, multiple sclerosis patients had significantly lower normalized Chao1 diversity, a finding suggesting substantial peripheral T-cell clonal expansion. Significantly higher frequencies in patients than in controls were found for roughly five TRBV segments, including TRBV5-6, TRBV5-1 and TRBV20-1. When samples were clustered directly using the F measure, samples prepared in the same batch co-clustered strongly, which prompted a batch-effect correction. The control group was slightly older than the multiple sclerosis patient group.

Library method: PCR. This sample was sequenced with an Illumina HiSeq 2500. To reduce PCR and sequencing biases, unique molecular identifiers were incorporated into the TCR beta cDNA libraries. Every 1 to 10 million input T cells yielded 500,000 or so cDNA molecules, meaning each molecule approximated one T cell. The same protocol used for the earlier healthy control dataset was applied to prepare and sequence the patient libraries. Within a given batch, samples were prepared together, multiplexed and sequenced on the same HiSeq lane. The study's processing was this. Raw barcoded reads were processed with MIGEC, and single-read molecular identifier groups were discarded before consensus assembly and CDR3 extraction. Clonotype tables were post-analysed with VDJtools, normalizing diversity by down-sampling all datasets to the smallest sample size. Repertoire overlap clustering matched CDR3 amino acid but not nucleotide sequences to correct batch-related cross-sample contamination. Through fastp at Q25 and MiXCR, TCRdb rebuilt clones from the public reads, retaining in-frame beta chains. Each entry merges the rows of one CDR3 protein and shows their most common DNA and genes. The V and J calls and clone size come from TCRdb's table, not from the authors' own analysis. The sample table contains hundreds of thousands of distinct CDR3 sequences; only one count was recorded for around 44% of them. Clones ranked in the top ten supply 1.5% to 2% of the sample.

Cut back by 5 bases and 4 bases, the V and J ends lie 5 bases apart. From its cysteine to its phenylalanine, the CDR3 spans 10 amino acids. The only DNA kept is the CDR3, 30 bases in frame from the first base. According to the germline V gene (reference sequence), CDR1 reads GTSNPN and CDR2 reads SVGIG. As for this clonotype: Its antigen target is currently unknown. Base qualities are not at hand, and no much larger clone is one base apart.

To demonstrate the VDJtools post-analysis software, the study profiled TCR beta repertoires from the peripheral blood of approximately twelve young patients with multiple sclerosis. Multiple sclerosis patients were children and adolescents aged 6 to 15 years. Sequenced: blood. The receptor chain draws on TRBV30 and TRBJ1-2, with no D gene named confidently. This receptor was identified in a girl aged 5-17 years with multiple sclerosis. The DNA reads TGTGCCTGGGGAGCCTATGGCTACACCTTC. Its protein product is CAWGAYGYTF.